This paragraph covers one T cell receptor beta chain sequence. The CDR3 sequence is 15 residues long. The V segment lost 2 bases and the J segment 5 bases; nucleotides outside the gene matches: 8. The germline V gene encodes CDR1 MDHEN and CDR2 SYDVKM. The source of the sample is a study of control samples from healthy donors and cancer patients. The assay was immunoSEQ multiplex PCR, and TCRdb's table has in-frame clones only and misses some. The sample consists of about 410,000 clones, about nine tenths of them appearing once. The clonotype was recovered from a middle-aged man with head and neck cancer. The rearrangement uses TRBV28 and TRBJ1-2, with 7 nucleotides matching TRBD1. Sequenced: PBMCs. CDR3 region: CASSLRDSLRYGYTF. CDR3 sequence (DNA): TGTGCCAGCAGTTTACGGGACAGCCTCCGATATGGCTACACCTTC.